The text below deals with one TCR beta chain. The germline V gene has CDR1 SEHNR and CDR2 FQNEAQ (reference sequence). V shed 6 bases and J shed 2 bases, with 8 bases lying between them. The CDR3 covers 12 residues. These data come from a study of control samples from healthy donors and cancer patients. Here immunoSEQ multiplex PCR was the method, and the copy in TCRdb shows in-frame clones only, minus some. The repertoire has roughly 200,000 clones, 91% of them found once; the top ten carry approximately 1.8%. V usage is TRBV7-9 and J usage is TRBJ2-7; D remains ambiguous. This receptor was obtained from a man in his thirties or forties in good health. Sequencing was done on a sample of blood. As DNA, the CDR3 is TGTGCCAGCAGGGCCGATACCTACGAGCAGTACTTC. Residues: CASRADTYEQYF.